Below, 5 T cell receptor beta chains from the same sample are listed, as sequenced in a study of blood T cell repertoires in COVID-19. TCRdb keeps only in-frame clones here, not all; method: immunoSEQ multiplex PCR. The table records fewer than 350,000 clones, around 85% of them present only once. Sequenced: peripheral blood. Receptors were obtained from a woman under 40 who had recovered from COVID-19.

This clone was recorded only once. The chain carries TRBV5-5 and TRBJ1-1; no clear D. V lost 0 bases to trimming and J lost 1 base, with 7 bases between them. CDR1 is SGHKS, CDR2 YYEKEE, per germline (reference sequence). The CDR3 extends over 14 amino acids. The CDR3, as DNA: TGTGCCAGCAGCTTGGTGGCGGAGAACACTGAAGCTTTCTTT. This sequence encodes CASSLVAENTEAFF.

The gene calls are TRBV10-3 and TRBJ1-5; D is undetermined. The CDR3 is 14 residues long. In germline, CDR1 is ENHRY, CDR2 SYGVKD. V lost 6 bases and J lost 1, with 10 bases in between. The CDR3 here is CAIRATGSNQPQHF. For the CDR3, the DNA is TGTGCCATCAGAGCGACCGGGAGCAATCAGCCCCAGCATTTT.

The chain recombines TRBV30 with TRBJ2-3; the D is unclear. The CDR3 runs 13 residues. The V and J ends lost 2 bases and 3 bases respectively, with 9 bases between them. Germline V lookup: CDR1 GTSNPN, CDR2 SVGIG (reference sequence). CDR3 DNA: TGTGCCTGGAGTCTCCGAGAAACAGATACGCAGTATTTT. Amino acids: CAWSLRETDTQYF.

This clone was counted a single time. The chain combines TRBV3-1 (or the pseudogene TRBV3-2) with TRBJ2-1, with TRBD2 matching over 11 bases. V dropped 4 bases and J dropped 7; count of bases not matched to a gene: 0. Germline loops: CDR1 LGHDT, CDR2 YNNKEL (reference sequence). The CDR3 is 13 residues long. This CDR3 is CASSRLAGNEQFF. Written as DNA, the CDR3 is TGTGCCAGCAGCCGACTAGCGGGAAATGAGCAGTTCTTC.

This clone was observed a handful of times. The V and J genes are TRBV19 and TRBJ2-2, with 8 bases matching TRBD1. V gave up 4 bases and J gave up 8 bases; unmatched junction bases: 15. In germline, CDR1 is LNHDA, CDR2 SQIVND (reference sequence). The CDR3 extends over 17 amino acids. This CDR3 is CASSTYRQGPLMGELFF. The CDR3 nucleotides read TGTGCCAGTAGTACCTACAGACAGGGGCCCTTGATGGGGGAGCTGTTTTTT.